The 30 T cell receptor delta chains reported below all come from one sample, sequenced in a study of gamma-delta T cells after stem cell transplantation (dated by TCRdb to the mid-2010s). Library generation was performed with RT-PCR. Sequencing relied on an Illumina MiSeq. TCRdb reran clone calling on the public reads with CATT; rows sharing one DNA sequence were then combined. The sample yields 1,300 or so delta-chain clones; 3% to 4% were counted once. Jointly, the top ten make up roughly an eighth of the sample. Sequencing was carried out using gamma-delta T cells. The receptors were gathered from a human donor. It is not recorded whose cells these are; they may come from a transplant donor.

In this sample, this clone is large (0.1 to 1%). The chain couples TRDV2 to TRDJ1; 9 bases map to TRDD3. V shed 3 bases, J shed 4 bases, and the junction held 8 bases outside the gene matches. The germline V gene encodes CDR1 GEAIGNYY and CDR2 EKD. This CDR3 is built from 15 residues. CDR3 loop: CACDRLGDPGDKLIF. CDR3 coding DNA: TGTGCCTGTGACCGGCTGGGGGATCCGGGCGATAAACTCATCTTT.

Only a few counts were recorded for this clone. Just one base apart from a much larger clone, this may be a read error. V and J are TRDV2 and TRDJ1; 7 positions agree with TRDD3. Germline V gives CDR1 GEAIGNYY, CDR2 EKD. Germline trimming cut 3 bases from V and 0 bases from J; bases unmatched to any gene: 18. The CDR3 has 19 residues. CDR3 sequence: CACDEVPVVGLGHTDKLIF. Written as DNA, the CDR3 is TGTGCCTGTGACGAGGTCCCTGTGGTGGGACTGGGGCACACCGATAAACTCATCTTT.

The chain employs TRDV2 and TRDJ3; TRDD3 aligns across 10 bases. J lost 0 bases, V lost 5 bases, and 9 bases had no gene match. Germline V gives CDR1 GEAIGNYY, CDR2 EKD. The CDR3 is 19 amino acids. CDR3 bases: TGTGCCTGTGGCAGGATACTGGGGGATCGCTCCTGGGACACCCGACAGATGTTTTTC. Its protein is CACGRILGDRSWDTRQMFF.

A note on this clone: The protein recorded in TCRdb matches a much larger clone and deviates from this DNA's translation at residue 8, suggesting a read error; the protein here is obtained by translating the DNA. The chain links TRDV2 to TRDJ1; 7 bases line up with TRDD3. The CDR3 sequence is 16 residues long. The V gene's germline CDR1 is GEAIGNYY and CDR2 EKD. J was trimmed by 0 bases and V by 5 bases; bases with no gene match: 11. The CDR3 loop reads CACAGLGAPYTDKLIF. The CDR3 nucleotides read TGTGCCTGTGCGGGCCTGGGGGCCCCGTACACCGATAAACTCATCTTT.

Only a few counts were recorded for this clone. The chain employs TRDV1 and TRDJ1; maybe TRDD2 (5 bases). The V end lost 7 bases, the J end lost 11 bases, and 26 bases lay between the germline ends. The V gene's germline CDR1 is TSWWSYY and CDR2 QGS. The CDR3 consists of 15 residues. The CDR3 protein is CALAYEPLTAKSLIF. CDR3 DNA: TGTGCTCTTGCCTACGAACCTCTTACCGCAAAATCGCTCATCTTT.

This clone rates as large. V gene TRDV2 combines with J gene TRDJ2; TRDD3 is a possible D gene (5 bases). This CDR3 comprises 18 residues. Germline loops: CDR1 GEAIGNYY, CDR2 EKD. V shed 0 bases and J shed 0 bases, with 16 bases lying between them. The CDR3 spells CACDTVRGVPSLTAQLFF. DNA of the CDR3: TGTGCCTGTGACACCGTCCGGGGGGTCCCCTCTTTGACAGCACAACTCTTCTTT.

Within the sample, this clone is large (0.1 to 1%). The gene calls are TRDV2 and TRDJ1; D perhaps matches TRDD3 (5 bases). CDR3 length: 17 amino acids. Germline assignment: CDR1 GEAIGNYY and CDR2 EKD. V dropped 3 bases and J dropped 0 bases, with 19 bases sitting between them. CDR3 sequence reads: CACDLLGYTSYTDKLIF. The CDR3 region has the DNA TGTGCCTGTGACCTCCTGGGTTACACCTCGTACACCGATAAACTCATCTTT.

The V gene is TRDV1, the J gene TRDJ1; D call uncertain. From germline, CDR1 is TSWWSYY and CDR2 QGS. The V gene lost 2 bases and the J gene lost 0 bases, with 16 bases spanning the gap. The CDR3 contains 17 residues. CDR3: CALGEGSGWAYTDKLIF. The DNA for the CDR3 is TGTGCTCTTGGGGAAGGGTCGGGGTGGGCCTACACCGATAAACTCATCTTT.

This chain links TRDV2 with TRDJ3, with TRDD3 matching 9 bases. Here the J gene was assigned by germline matching of the DNA, as TCRdb has none. V lost 4 bases to trimming and J lost 0 bases; unmatched junction nucleotides: 12. The CDR3 is 20 amino acids. Looked up from germline, CDR1 is GEAIGNYY and CDR2 is EKD. This chain's CDR3 is CACDVTGGDKGSWDTRQMFF. The DNA for the CDR3 is TGTGCCTGTGATGTAACTGGGGGAGACAAGGGCTCCTGGGACACCCGACAGATGTTTTTC.

This clone is large in the sample. The same CDR3 can be traced to other DNA sequences in this sample. The CDR3 sequence is CACDQLLGDTRAPGTDKLIF. The CDR3 DNA follows: TGTGCCTGTGACCAACTACTGGGGGATACCCGTGCCCCGGGCACCGATAAACTCATCTTT. The V and J genes are TRDV2 and TRDJ1, with TRDD3 matching over 12 bases. CDR3 length equals 20 residues. V shed 3 bases, J shed 1 base, and the junction held 17 bases outside the gene matches. CDR1 and CDR2 (germline): GEAIGNYY, EKD.

The table lists this clone with a few counts. TCRdb has a much larger clone's protein, which differs at residue 7 from the translation of this DNA, likely because of a read error; what is shown is the protein translated from the DNA. This rearrangement joins TRDV2 to TRDJ3; D unresolved. In germline, CDR1 is GEAIGNYY, CDR2 EKD. The CDR3 is made up of 14 amino acids. V lost 9 bases to trimming and J lost 5 bases, with 13 bases between them. The CDR3 spells CAASAVRDTRQMFF. CDR3 in DNA: TGTGCCGCCTCGGCAGTCCGGGACACCCGACAGATGTTTTTC.

By sample fraction, this clone is large (0.1 to 1%). This chain uses TRDV1 with TRDJ1; TRDD3 matches 11 bases. There are 26 residues in the CDR3. Germline V gives CDR1 TSWWSYY, CDR2 QGS. The V gene end was trimmed by 3 bases and the J gene end by 2 bases; junction bases not matched to a gene: 35. CDR3 DNA sequence: TGTGCTCTTGGGGATCATTCCTACGTGGAGCGTATTGGGGGATACGTCAGGGCACCAAAAACCGATAAACTCATCTTT. This gives the protein CALGDHSYVERIGGYVRAPKTDKLIF.

Regarding this clone: A far larger clone is off by one base, so a read error is likely. The chain is built from TRDV2 and TRDJ1, with TRDD3 as a possible D gene (6 bases). The germline gives CDR1 GEAIGNYY, CDR2 EKD. The CDR3 covers 18 residues. V lost 3 bases and J lost 2, with 24 bases in between. The CDR3 coding sequence is TGTGCCTGTGACGTGTTGGGGGGACATGAAGGCACAACCGATAAACTCATCTTT. Residues: CACDVLGGHEGTTDKLIF.

Of note for this clone: This may arise from a read error, as a much more abundant clone is one base away. V is TRDV2 and J is TRDJ1, with 7 bases identical to TRDD3. The trim removed 3 bases at V and 0 bases at J, leaving 15 bases unmatched. Germline lookup yields CDR1 GEAIGNYY and CDR2 EKD. The CDR3 consists of 18 residues. The CDR3 DNA sequence: TGTGCCTGTGACGCCCTAGCCGAACTGGGGATAGACACCGATAAACTCATCTTT. Protein sequence: CACDALAELGIDTDKLIF.

This clone was recorded a few times. TCRdb lists the protein of a much larger clone for this DNA, which differs at residue 14, so this is likely a read error; the protein given here is translated from the DNA itself. The rearrangement uses TRDV2 and TRDJ1, with 10 bases fitting TRDD3. This CDR3 region has 16 residues. Looked up from germline, CDR1 is GEAIGNYY and CDR2 is EKD. Here the CDR3 DNA reads TGTGCCTGTGACGTACTGGGGGATCACGACACCGATAAACCCATCTTT. Amino acid sequence: CACDVLGDHDTDKPIF.

By sample fraction, this clone is large. Other DNA sequences of this sample code for an identical CDR3. This rearrangement joins TRDV2 to TRDJ1, with a tentative D call TRDD3 (6 bases). Per germline, CDR1 GEAIGNYY and CDR2 EKD. The CDR3 is made up of 17 amino acids. V was pared by 0 bases and J by 0 bases, with 16 bases between. CDR3 loop: CACDTLQPGIDTDKLIF. The CDR3 nucleotides read TGTGCCTGTGACACCCTCCAGCCAGGGATAGACACCGATAAACTCATCTTT.

This clone rates as medium-sized. The V call is TRDV1, the J call TRDJ4; 9 bases align to TRDD3. CDR3 length: 21 residues. Germline V lookup: CDR1 TSWWSYY, CDR2 QGS. After removal of 0 bases from V and 6 bases from J, the junction contained 26 bases not matched to a gene. The CDR3 loop is CALGELSPSRDWGTLFWALIF. CDR3 bases: TGTGCTCTTGGGGAACTTTCTCCTTCCCGCGACTGGGGGACTCTCTTTTGGGCCCTGATCTTT.

CDR3 DNA: TGTGCCCTTGTGGGGGATACCTTCCTACGACCACTTGTACTGGGGAAGAACGATAAACTCATCTTT. Amino acid sequence: CALVGDTFLRPLVLGKNDKLIF. This chain uses TRDV3 with TRDJ1, with D possibly TRDD3 on 10 matching bases. Trimming removed 5 bases at V and 4 bases at J, with 44 bases between. The length of the CDR3 is 22 residues. CDR1 and CDR2 (germline): TVYSNPD, GDNSRS (reference sequence).

DNA for the CDR3: TGTGCTCTTGGGGAACGTCGTCTTCTGGGAGGTAAACTCATCTTT. Protein: CALGERRLLGGKLIF. The chain is built from TRDV1 and TRDJ1; possibly TRDD3 for D (5 bases). The V end was cut by 1 base, the J end by 7 bases, with 16 bases between. The CDR3 sequence is 15 residues long. CDR1 is TSWWSYY and CDR2 is QGS in the germline V gene.

The table lists this clone with a few counts. The TCRdb protein comes from a much larger clone and disagrees with this DNA's translation at residue 9, likely due to a read error; the protein given here is derived from the DNA. The CDR3 here is CACDTVGGDSRGKLIF. As DNA, the CDR3 is TGTGCCTGTGACACCGTCGGTGGGGATTCAAGGGGTAAACTCATCTTT. The chain couples TRDV2 to TRDJ1, with D perhaps TRDD3 (6 bases). The V end lost 0 bases, the J end lost 7 bases, and 20 bases lay between the germline ends. The V gene's germline CDR1 is GEAIGNYY and CDR2 EKD. This CDR3 comprises 16 residues.

By sample fraction, this clone is large. The same CDR3 arises from other DNA sequences in this sample as well. The chain carries TRDV2 and TRDJ3, with TRDD3 identical over 12 bases. The junction had 3 bases not matched to a gene; V was cut back by 0 bases and J by 1 base. The CDR3 spans 19 residues. Germline lookup yields CDR1 GEAIGNYY and CDR2 EKD. CDR3 sequence: CACDTAGGYASWDTRQMFF. CDR3 bases: TGTGCCTGTGACACCGCTGGGGGATACGCGTCCTGGGACACCCGACAGATGTTTTTC.

This clone is termed medium-sized. Other DNA sequences in this sample translate to the same CDR3. The rearrangement links TRDV1 to TRDJ1; TRDD3 matches at 7 bases. V shed 0 bases and J 7 bases; nucleotides not matched to a gene: 20. The CDR3 sequence is 19 residues long. Germline assignment: CDR1 TSWWSYY and CDR2 QGS. The CDR3 sequence: CALGELTDWGRGGSGKLIF. In nucleotides, the CDR3 is TGTGCTCTTGGGGAACTCACGGACTGGGGCCGTGGAGGGAGTGGTAAACTCATCTTT.

Regarding this clone: This could be a read error, since a much larger clone is one nucleotide away. At the DNA level, this CDR3 is encoded by other sequences in the same sample as well. DNA for the CDR3: TGTGCCTGTGACCAACTCCCCATACTGGGGGATACCGATAAACTCATCTTT. This translates into CACDQLPILGDTDKLIF. J is TRDJ1 and V is TRDV2, with 10 positions matching TRDD3. The V gene's germline CDR1 is GEAIGNYY and CDR2 EKD. Trimming at V came to 3 bases and at J to 2 bases, leaving 11 bases not matched to a gene. This CDR3 spans 17 amino acids.

A word on this clone: A read error likely explains why the TCRdb protein, taken from a much larger clone, differs from this DNA's translation at residue 5; the protein shown is translated from the DNA. This rearrangement joins TRDV2 to TRDJ1, with D possibly being TRDD3 (6 bases). V lost 1 base to trimming and J lost 9 bases, with 17 bases between them. The CDR3 loop spans 14 amino acids. The germline gives CDR1 GEAIGNYY, CDR2 EKD. For the CDR3, the DNA is TGTGCCTGTGACACTACTGGGCCTCCCTCGGAACTCATCTTT. It translates to CACDTTGPPSELIF.

Turning to this clone: This could be a read error, since a much larger clone is one nucleotide away. The rearrangement links TRDV2 to TRDJ1, with 13 nucleotides matching TRDD3. The CDR3 length is 20 residues. V lost 0 bases, J lost 4 bases, and 16 bases stayed unmatched. Per the germline V gene, CDR1 is GEAIGNYY and CDR2 is EKD. The CDR3 nucleotides read TGTGCCTGTGACACCGTAAGCACTGGGGGATACGTTGCTTTGAGCGATAAACTCATCTTT. This gives the protein CACDTVSTGGYVALSDKLIF.

On this clone itself: Given a much more abundant clone one base away, this may be a read error. V and J are TRDV2 and TRDJ1; 8 bases match TRDD3. V lost 3 bases to trimming and J lost 0 bases; unmatched junction nucleotides: 23. The CDR3 is made up of 21 amino acids. Germline V gene lookup returns CDR1 GEAIGNYY and CDR2 EKD. The CDR3 reads CACDAGALLRATGGNTDKLIF. CDR3 nucleotide sequence: TGTGCCTGTGACGCCGGGGCCCTACTTAGGGCAACTGGGGGCAACACCGATAAACTCATCTTT.

This clone was observed a handful of times. One base away lies a much larger clone, so this may be a sequencing read error. The chain has TRDV2 and TRDJ1, with 8 positions matching TRDD3. CDR3 length equals 17 residues. Germline V gives CDR1 GEAIGNYY, CDR2 EKD. CDR3 protein: CACGKGHWGYPTDKPIF. The DNA for the CDR3 is TGTGCCTGTGGCAAGGGGCACTGGGGATACCCCACCGATAAACCCATCTTT.

This clone rates as medium-sized. This sequence joins TRDV2 and TRDJ1, with 12 bases lining up with TRDD3. CDR3 length: 18 amino acids. The V and J ends lost 1 base and 0 bases, in that order; junction bases with no gene match: 8. Germline V CDR1 and CDR2: GEAIGNYY, EKD. In nucleotides, the CDR3 is TGTGCCTGTGACACTGTACTGGGGGATACATCGTACACCGATAAACTCATCTTT. As protein: CACDTVLGDTSYTDKLIF.

In the case of this clone: A much larger clone differs by one base, so this may be a read error. The rearrangement joins TRDV2 to TRDJ1; 11 bases align to TRDD3. J was trimmed by 3 bases and V by 3 bases; bases with no gene match: 11. Per the germline V gene, CDR1 is GEAIGNYY and CDR2 is EKD. The CDR3 sequence is 17 residues long. The CDR3 sequence is CACDAVGDTGGPDKLIF. CDR3 nucleotide sequence: TGTGCCTGTGACGCCGTGGGGGATACGGGGGGACCCGATAAACTCATCTTT.

In this sample, this clone is medium-sized. The chain carries TRAV29/DV5 and TRDJ1; D is tentatively TRDD2 or TRDD3 (9 bases each). There are 23 residues in the CDR3. Germline V CDR1 and CDR2: NSMFDY, ISSIKDK. Trimming removed 0 bases at V and 0 bases at J, with 36 bases between. CDR3: CAASGLPTAHLGDDTLYTDKLIF. The CDR3 region has the DNA TGTGCAGCAAGCGGCCTTCCTACTGCACACCTGGGGGATGACACCCTGTACACCGATAAACTCATCTTT.